The sample holds one count of the clone carrying this T cell receptor beta chain. The authors' processing: The assay estimated nucleated cells by amplifying reference gene primers. The method was immunoSEQ multiplex PCR; TCRdb's version includes in-frame clones alone and lacks a portion of them. D and trimming were read from the DNA, whereas the V and J calls and clone size are those reported in that table. The repertoire has about 100,000 clones, 88% of them found once; the top ten carry 5%. These data come from a study of blood T cell repertoires in COVID-19. About the study: The United States, Italy and Spain provided the acute and convalescent COVID-19 samples. From T cells, B-cell-depleted T cells, or PBMCs came the material, which was cDNA or gDNA.

V dropped 1 base and J dropped 4 bases, with 11 bases sitting between them. Germline V gene lookup returns CDR1 MDHEN and CDR2 SYDVKM. The CDR3 length is 15 residues. The source material was peripheral blood. This clonotype was obtained from a human donor in a cohort sampled during active COVID-19. The chain combines TRBV28 with TRBJ1-3; the D gene is possibly TRBD1 (6 bases). The DNA of the CDR3 is TGTGCCAGCAGTTTATCTGACAGGCCCGGAAACACCATATATTTT. It translates to CASSLSDRPGNTIYF.